Shown below are 21 T cell receptor beta chains from a single sample sequenced in a study of CD8 T cells in ankylosing spondylitis. TCRdb processed the 5' RACE reads anew with MiXCR; each CDR3 protein has one entry. Among some 130,000 distinct CDR3 sequences listed, 7% to 8% were seen once. The source material was blood, either unsorted or a sorted T cell fraction (not recorded which). The receptors originated from a female donor with ankylosing spondylitis or in good health (not recorded which).

This clonotype was observed many times. The CDR3 nucleotides read TGTGCCAGCAGCTTAACAGCCTACGAGCAGTACTTC. Protein sequence: CASSLTAYEQYF. This chain uses TRBV12-3 or TRBV12-4 with TRBJ2-7; D gene ambiguous. The CDR3 contains 12 residues. Trimming pared 6 bases from V and 2 bases from J, leaving 8 bases between.

This clonotype was observed at least ten times. This rearrangement joins TRBV5-1 to TRBJ1-1; 8 nucleotides match TRBD1. Trimming at V came to 4 bases and at J to 4 bases, leaving 6 bases not matched to a gene. This CDR3 spans 14 amino acids. The V gene's germline CDR1 is SGHRS and CDR2 YFSETQ. The CDR3 DNA follows: TGCGCCAGCAGCCTCGGGACAGGACCCACTGAAGCTTTCTTT. Residues: CASSLGTGPTEAFF.

The table lists this clonotype with many counts. V usage is TRBV11-3 and J usage is TRBJ2-7; 9 nucleotides match TRBD1. CDR1 and CDR2 from the germline V gene are SGHNT and YENEEA. The CDR3 is 17 residues long. J gave up 3 bases and V 3 bases, and 12 bases lay outside the gene matches. CDR3 coding DNA: TGTGCCAGCAGCTTCCACGATTCCGGGACAGGGAGCTACGAGCAGTACTTC. It is translated as CASSFHDSGTGSYEQYF. Full variable domain (missing parts from reference TRBV11-3 and TRBJ2-7): EAGVVQSPRYKIIEKKQPVAFWCNPISGHNTLYWYLQNLGQGPELLIRYENEEAVDDSQLPKDRFSAERLKGVDSTLKIQPAELGDSAVYLCASSFHDSGTGSYEQYFGPGTRLTVT.

In this sample, this clonotype turned up many times. The genes are TRBV10-3 and TRBJ2-1, with 9 bases identical to TRBD1. CDR3 size: 17 residues. With 3 bases clipped from V and 6 bases from J, the junction kept 12 bases outside the gene matches. Looked up from germline, CDR1 is ENHRY and CDR2 is SYGVKD. CDR3 amino acids: CAISELPPGQGVNEQFF. The CDR3 nucleotides are TGTGCCATCAGTGAACTGCCACCGGGACAGGGTGTCAATGAGCAGTTCTTC.

The rearrangement joins TRBV9 to TRBJ1-1; possible D gene TRBD1, 5 bases. Germline lookup yields CDR1 SGDLS and CDR2 YYNGEE. V was clipped by 3 bases and J by 9 bases, with 15 bases between them. CDR3 length: 13 amino acids. CDR3 bases: TGTGCCAGCAGCGAGGACCCGGGGGGGAAAGCTTTCTTT. Its translation: CASSEDPGGKAFF.

This clonotype was recorded at least ten times. The chain uses TRBV6-1 and TRBJ1-2, with a tentative D call TRBD1 (5 bases). V lost 0 bases, J lost 4 bases, and 9 bases lay in between. This CDR3 has 14 amino acids. The V gene's germline CDR1 is MNHNS and CDR2 SASEGT. CDR3 region: CASSEAGRGYGYTF. The CDR3 nucleotides are TGTGCCAGCAGTGAAGCAGGAAGGGGCTATGGCTACACCTTC.

This clonotype was counted at least ten times. The V gene is TRBV14, the J gene TRBJ2-1; tentative D call: TRBD2 (5 bases). V was cut by 4 bases and J by 0 bases, with 10 bases left in between. The CDR3 contains 15 residues. Germline lookup yields CDR1 SGHDN and CDR2 FVKESK. The CDR3: CASSRGLGSYNEQFF. The CDR3 bases are TGTGCCAGCAGCCGTGGACTGGGCTCCTACAATGAGCAGTTCTTC.

This clonotype was found many times. The chain is built from TRBV12-3 or TRBV12-4 and TRBJ2-1; no clear D. V dropped 6 bases and J dropped 6 bases, with 18 bases sitting between them. This CDR3 contains 15 residues. The DNA of the CDR3 is TGTGCCAGCAGCCGCCCCCTGAGGTTCGGCAATGAGCAGTTCTTC. Translation: CASSRPLRFGNEQFF.

J is TRBJ1-4 and V is TRBV6-1, with unresolved D. CDR1 and CDR2 (germline): MNHNS, SASEGT. The CDR3 covers 17 residues. V was clipped by 0 bases and J by 3 bases, with 14 bases between them. CDR3 amino acids: CASSEAGRAGPNEKLFF. In DNA, the CDR3 is TGTGCCAGCAGTGAAGCGGGTAGGGCAGGCCCTAATGAAAAACTGTTTTTT.

This clonotype was seen many times. V and J are TRBV30 and TRBJ2-3; no reliable D call. CDR1 is GTSNPN and CDR2 is SVGIG in the germline V gene (reference sequence). Trimming removed 0 bases from V and 3 bases from J, with 13 bases in between. This CDR3 is 15 amino acids long. The CDR3 region has the DNA TGTGCCTGGAGTGTGGATACCGGGCCTACAGATACGCAGTATTTT. Protein product: CAWSVDTGPTDTQYF.

The table lists this clonotype with many counts. The chain uses TRBV12-3 or TRBV12-4 and TRBJ2-5; D is unresolved. The germline V and J ends were trimmed by 2 bases and 3 bases, with 7 bases remaining between them. The CDR3 is 13 amino acids. CDR3 in DNA: TGTGCCAGCAGTTTAATTCAGAAAGAGACCCAGTACTTC. Translated, it gives CASSLIQKETQYF.

In its sample, this clonotype was seen many times. The gene calls are TRBV7-6 and TRBJ1-6, with no clear D. There are 17 residues in the CDR3. V was trimmed by 1 base and J by 0 bases, leaving 10 bases between them. The V gene's germline CDR1 is SGHVS and CDR2 FNYEAQ. As DNA, the CDR3 is TGTGCCAGCAGCTTAGTTAGTATAAGCTCCTATAATTCACCCCTCCACTTT. Its translation is CASSLVSISSYNSPLHF.

The genes are TRBV5-5 and TRBJ2-5, with TRBD2 matching 7 bases. This CDR3 region has 12 residues. V dropped 6 bases and J dropped 5; count of bases not matched to a gene: 4. Germline V gene lookup returns CDR1 SGHKS and CDR2 YYEKEE (reference sequence). The CDR3 spells CASKGGVETQYF. The CDR3, as DNA: TGTGCCAGCAAGGGAGGGGTGGAGACCCAGTACTTC.

At least ten counts were recorded for this clonotype. The V gene is TRBV12-3 or TRBV12-4, the J gene TRBJ1-2; TRBD1 matches 7 bases. This CDR3 has 16 amino acids. V trimming: 5 bases; J trimming: 1 base; junction bases outside the gene matches: 10. The chain's CDR3 is CASSPSDRAYNYGYTF. The CDR3 DNA is TGTGCCAGCAGTCCGTCAGACAGGGCCTATAACTATGGCTACACCTTC.

This clonotype was recorded many times. V is TRBV5-6 and J is TRBJ2-1, with a tentative D call TRBD2 (6 bases). Germline V gene data show CDR1 as SGHDT and CDR2 as YYEEEE. This CDR3 spans 12 amino acids. V lost 3 bases to trimming and J lost 10 bases, with 11 bases between them. CDR3 nucleotide sequence: TGTGCCAGCAGCTGGGACTCGAGGGAGCAGTTCTTC. It specifies CASSWDSREQFF.

This clonotype was detected many times. The rearrangement uses TRBV20-1 and TRBJ1-6; 8 nucleotides align to TRBD1. This CDR3 comprises 16 residues. Looked up from germline, CDR1 is DFQATT and CDR2 is SNEGSKA (reference sequence). V was clipped by 4 bases and J by 8 bases; unmatched bases: 13. The DNA of the CDR3 is TGCAGTGCTACCGATCTACAGGGGGGAACGGATTCACCCCTCCACTTT. Translated, it gives CSATDLQGGTDSPLHF.

Ten or more counts support this clonotype. The rearrangement uses TRBV6-5 and TRBJ1-1; no firm D call. CDR3 length: 11 amino acids. The V gene's germline CDR1 is MNHEY and CDR2 SVGAGI. V was clipped by 2 bases and J by 10 bases, with 8 bases between them. This chain's CDR3 is CASSYKGGAFF. The CDR3, as DNA: TGTGCCAGCAGTTACAAGGGAGGAGCTTTCTTT.

This clonotype was observed many times. CDR3 coding DNA: TGCGCCAGCAGCCAAGATTTCAGGGGCAACACCGGGGAGCTGTTTTTT. This codes for CASSQDFRGNTGELFF. V usage is TRBV4-3 and J usage is TRBJ2-2; D may be TRBD1 (6 bases). The V end was cut by 0 bases, the J end by 2 bases, with 10 bases between. This CDR3 spans 16 amino acids. Per the germline V gene, CDR1 is LGHNA and CDR2 is YSLEER.

This clonotype was counted many times. The chain joins TRBV5-1 to TRBJ2-1; 10 bases are shared with TRBD2. This CDR3 comprises 17 residues. Trimming took 0 bases from V and 4 from J; bases not matched to a gene: 7. Germline V gene data show CDR1 as SGHRS and CDR2 as YFSETQ. CDR3 DNA sequence: TGCGCCAGCAGCTTGGCCTTGACTAGCGGGTCTTACAATGAGCAGTTCTTC. Protein: CASSLALTSGSYNEQFF.

Notes on this clonotype: One base away lies a much larger clone, so this may be a sequencing read error. V is TRBV7-9 and J is TRBJ1-1; no firm D call. Trimming shortened V by 7 bases and J by 0 bases, and 12 bases separated the two germline ends. The germline gives CDR1 SEHNR, CDR2 FQNEAQ (reference sequence). The CDR3 has 14 residues. CDR3 protein: CASNTGGMNTEAFF. The CDR3 bases are TGTGCCAGCAACACTGGCGGCATGAACACTGAAGCTTTCTTT. Variable domain in full (rest from reference TRBV7-9 and TRBJ1-1): DTGVSQNPRHKITKRGQNVTFRCDPISEHNRLYWYRQTLGQGPEFLTYFQNEAQLEKSRLLSDRFSAERPKGSFSTLEIQRTEQGDSAMYLCASNTGGMNTEAFFGQGTRLTVV.

In its sample, this clonotype was seen many times. The rearrangement links TRBV9 to TRBJ1-5; D is undetermined. The germline gives CDR1 SGDLS, CDR2 YYNGEE. Trimming took 0 bases from V and 4 from J, leaving 5 bases between them. CDR3 length equals 13 residues. The CDR3 region has the DNA TGTGCCAGCAGCGTAGGCAGGAATCAGCCCCAGCATTTT. This gives the protein CASSVGRNQPQHF.